This entry lists 21 T cell receptor beta chains sequenced from one sample in a study of a mutant IDH1 vaccine in newly diagnosed glioma. Time point in this sample: baseline, week 1 (first vaccination visit). Stated treatment: pre-vaccination baseline after standard-of-care therapy. Repertoires were generated with immunoSEQ multiplex PCR, while TCRdb's copy carries only in-frame clones and drops some. The sample gives 70,000 or so clones, more than 70% of which show up once; 4.6% is in the top ten. The input for sequencing was peripheral blood mononuclear cells (PBMCs), taken from a glioma patient treated with radiotherapy, temozolomide or both. The source of these receptors is a woman aged 18-30 years with glioma. Some clones in this sample may be carry-over from other donors' samples.

The gene calls are TRBV29-1 and TRBJ1-5; D is uncertain. The length of the CDR3 is 17 residues. The germline V gene has CDR1 SQVTM and CDR2 ANQGSEA. The ends were cut back, 0 bases at V and 0 bases at J, with 15 bases in the middle. CDR3 sequence: CSVEDNGRDDSNQPQHF. CDR3 DNA sequence: TGCAGCGTTGAAGATAACGGCCGTGACGATAGCAATCAGCCCCAGCATTTT.

The J gene is TRBJ2-1, the V gene TRBV10-1; D gene uncertain. This CDR3 comprises 15 residues. Looked up from germline, CDR1 is WNHNN and CDR2 is SYGVQD (reference sequence). Trimming pared 3 bases from V and 10 bases from J, leaving 19 bases between. CDR3 in amino acids: CASSETPRGKREQFF. CDR3 nucleotide sequence: TGCGCCAGCAGTGAAACCCCCCGCGGAAAGAGGGAGCAGTTCTTC.

This chain links TRBV5-4 with TRBJ1-4; maybe TRBD1 (6 bases). V was clipped by 4 bases and J by 7 bases, with 14 bases between them. The germline V gene encodes CDR1 SGHNT and CDR2 YYREEE (reference sequence). The CDR3 length is 14 residues. The CDR3 is CASSVWGPFEKLFF. The CDR3 DNA sequence: TGTGCCAGCAGCGTATGGGGGCCTTTTGAAAAACTGTTTTTT.

The gene calls are TRBV27 and TRBJ2-1, with 14 bases lining up with TRBD2. This CDR3 is built from 16 residues. CDR1 MNHEY and CDR2 SMNVEV come from the germline V gene (reference sequence). The V gene end was trimmed by 5 bases and the J gene end by 8 bases; junction bases not matched to a gene: 8. CDR3 amino acids: CASSVGLAGGGDEQFF. CDR3 nucleotides: TGTGCCAGCAGTGTCGGACTAGCGGGGGGCGGGGATGAGCAGTTCTTC.

This clone turned up a few times. This chain links TRBV9 with TRBJ1-1, with 7 bases fitting TRBD1. CDR1 and CDR2 (germline): SGDLS, YYNGEE. V lost 5 bases, J lost 8 bases, and 9 bases stayed unmatched. There are 13 residues in the CDR3. This CDR3 is CASSSTGVSEAFF. The CDR3 coding sequence is TGTGCCAGCAGTTCCACAGGGGTATCCGAAGCTTTCTTT.

This clone was observed a single time. The CDR3: CATKGGQGAPDQETQYF. As DNA, the CDR3 is TGTGCCACCAAGGGGGGACAGGGGGCTCCGGACCAAGAGACCCAGTACTTC. V usage is TRBV19 and J usage is TRBJ2-5, with 12 bases that match TRBD1. V shed 10 bases and J 0 bases; nucleotides not matched to a gene: 12. This CDR3 is built from 17 residues. CDR1 is LNHDA, CDR2 SQIVND, per germline (reference sequence). Full variable domain (rest looked up from reference TRBV19 and TRBJ2-5): DGGITQSPKYLFRKEGQNVTLSCEQNLNHDAMYWYRQDPGQGLRLIYYSQIVNDFQKGDIAEGYSVSREKKESFPLTVTSAQKNPTAFYLCATKGGQGAPDQETQYFGPGTRLLVL.

This clone occurred once. The chain carries TRBV5-4 and TRBJ1-1, with 7 positions matching TRBD1. Germline CDR1 and CDR2: SGHNT and YYREEE (reference sequence). This CDR3 has 15 amino acids. V was pared by 4 bases and J by 1 base, with 7 bases of the junction left unmatched. The CDR3 is CASSPGQASNTEAFF. The CDR3 coding sequence is TGTGCCAGCAGCCCCGGACAGGCGTCGAACACTGAAGCTTTCTTT.

The chain combines TRBV15 with TRBJ1-1, with unresolved D. The V end was cut by 1 base, the J end by 0 bases, with 9 bases between. Germline CDR1 and CDR2: LNHNV and YYDKDF (reference sequence). This CDR3 is 15 amino acids long. CDR3 bases: TGTGCCACCAGCAGAGCAGCCAGTATGAACACTGAAGCTTTCTTT. Its translation is CATSRAASMNTEAFF.

The genes are TRBV20-1 and TRBJ1-2, with D possibly being TRBD1 (6 bases). With 6 bases removed from V and 4 bases from J, the gap between germline ends came to 9 bases. The germline gives CDR1 DFQATT, CDR2 SNEGSKA (reference sequence). The CDR3 runs to 11 residues. The CDR3 sequence is CSAQGSYGYTF. In DNA form, the CDR3 reads TGCAGTGCGCAGGGGAGCTATGGCTACACCTTC.

This chain joins TRBV10-2 and TRBJ1-5; D ambiguous. Germline V CDR1 and CDR2: WSHSY, SAAADI. V lost 4 bases and J 3 bases, leaving 10 bases between the germline ends. The CDR3 totals 14 residues. The CDR3 DNA reads TGCGCCAGCAGTGGGGCCGGGGACAATCAGCCCCAGCATTTT. Translated, it gives CASSGAGDNQPQHF.

This chain connects TRBV19 to TRBJ2-2; no clear D. Germline CDR1 reads LNHDA; CDR2 reads SQIVND (reference sequence). V was shortened by 3 bases and J by 7 bases, with 9 bases between the two germline ends. The CDR3 spans 13 residues. The CDR3 region has the DNA TGTGCCAGTAGTATGTATCTTAGCGGGGAGCTGTTTTTT. Translation: CASSMYLSGELFF. The whole variable domain, filled in from reference TRBV19 and TRBJ2-2, reads DGGITQSPKYLFRKEGQNVTLSCEQNLNHDAMYWYRQDPGQGLRLIYYSQIVNDFQKGDIAEGYSVSREKKESFPLTVTSAQKNPTAFYLCASSMYLSGELFFGEGSRLTVL.

The CDR3 DNA sequence: TGTGCCAGCAGTGAGGAGGGGCCCTCCTACGAGCAGTACTTC. Translating gives CASSEEGPSYEQYF. The chain employs TRBV2 and TRBJ2-7; perhaps TRBD2 as D (6 bases). This CDR3 has 14 residues. Trimming pared 3 bases from V and 0 bases from J, leaving 9 bases between. Germline loops: CDR1 SNHLY, CDR2 FYNNEI.

The chain recombines TRBV19 with TRBJ2-2, with D unclear. Between the trimmed V and J ends, which lost 1 base and 7 bases, there was a span of 7 bases. The CDR3 extends over 13 amino acids. Germline loops: CDR1 LNHDA, CDR2 SQIVND (reference sequence). The CDR3 here is CASSIGVYGELFF. For the CDR3, the DNA is TGTGCCAGTAGTATAGGCGTTTACGGGGAGCTGTTTTTT.

V and J are TRBV5-6 and TRBJ2-1; tentatively, D is TRBD2 (6 bases). The V end was cut by 0 bases, the J end by 7 bases, with 14 bases between. The germline CDR1 and CDR2 sequences are SGHDT and YYEEEE. CDR3 size: 15 residues. The CDR3 DNA reads as TGTGCCAGCAGCTTGGGCGGGGCCACGGTGAATGAGCAGTTCTTC. It is translated as CASSLGGATVNEQFF.

A note on this clone: This same CDR3 is encoded by further DNA sequences in the sample. The chain recombines TRBV5-1 with TRBJ1-2, with 11 bases identical to TRBD1. The germline CDR1 and CDR2 sequences are SGHRS and YFSETQ. With 0 bases clipped from V and 7 bases from J, the junction kept 5 bases outside the gene matches. This CDR3 is built from 15 residues. DNA of the CDR3: TGCGCCAGCAGCTTGGAAGGACAGGGGGCCGGTGGCTACACCTTC. Translating gives CASSLEGQGAGGYTF.

V and J are TRBV5-4 and TRBJ1-1; D is uncertain. This CDR3 is built from 14 residues. Germline V gives CDR1 SGHNT, CDR2 YYREEE (reference sequence). The V gene lost 2 bases and the J gene lost 3 bases, with 11 bases spanning the gap. The CDR3 DNA reads TGTGCCAGCAGCTTATCTTGGGGAGACACTGAAGCTTTCTTT. Translated, it gives CASSLSWGDTEAFF. Combining the CDR3 with reference TRBV5-4 and TRBJ1-1 gives the whole variable domain ETGVTQSPTHLIKTRGQQVTLRCSSQSGHNTVSWYQQALGQGPQFIFQYYREEENGRGNFPPRFSGLQFPNYSSELNVNALELDDSALYLCASSLSWGDTEAFFGQGTRLTVV.

The V and J genes are TRBV4-1 and TRBJ2-2; TRBD1 aligns across 7 bases. The germline V gene encodes CDR1 MGHRA and CDR2 YSYEKL. After removal of 0 bases from V and 4 bases from J, the junction contained 2 bases not matched to a gene. This CDR3 comprises 15 residues. The CDR3 nucleotides are TGCGCCAGCAGCCAAGAAGGGGGCGGCACCGGGGAGCTGTTTTTT. The encoded protein is CASSQEGGGTGELFF.

V gene TRBV2 combines with J gene TRBJ1-2; TRBD1 matches at 9 bases. Per the germline V gene, CDR1 is SNHLY and CDR2 is FYNNEI. V was clipped by 6 bases and J by 7 bases; unmatched bases: 12. The length of the CDR3 is 15 residues. The CDR3 spells CASRGPPGQGSGYTF. The CDR3 DNA reads as TGTGCCAGCAGGGGACCTCCGGGACAGGGTAGTGGCTACACCTTC.

This clone occurred a few times. CDR3 amino acids: CAWSRRGSDTEAFF. The CDR3 nucleotides are TGTGCCTGGAGTCGTCGAGGGTCCGACACTGAAGCTTTCTTT. The chain carries TRBV30 and TRBJ1-1; D unclear. Germline V gene sequence: CDR1 GTSNPN, CDR2 SVGIG (reference sequence). V was cut by 2 bases and J by 3 bases, with 13 bases left in between. The CDR3 is 14 residues long.

This sequence joins TRBV6-1 and TRBJ2-5; D uncertain. Trimming shortened V by 5 bases and J by 1 base, and 8 bases separated the two germline ends. Germline V CDR1 and CDR2: MNHNS, SASEGT. The CDR3 covers 13 residues. The CDR3, as DNA: TGTGCCAGCAGTTGGCCGACCCAAGAGACCCAGTACTTC. It encodes CASSWPTQETQYF.

This rearrangement joins TRBV5-1 to TRBJ2-2; D may correspond to TRBD1 or TRBD2 (5 bases each). The CDR3 totals 17 residues. Trimming left V 3 bases short and J 6 bases short, with 21 bases between. Germline V lookup: CDR1 SGHRS, CDR2 YFSETQ. The CDR3 DNA reads TGCGCCAGCAGCTCGGCTGCTAGCCGACAGTTGGCCGGGGAGCTGTTTTTT. This sequence encodes CASSSAASRQLAGELFF.